This TCR beta chain appears in the sequencing data of a study of blood T cell repertoires in COVID-19. Study-level background: Samples came from the United States, Italy and Spain, spanning acute and convalescent COVID-19. PBMCs, B-cell-depleted T cells, or T cells were the source of the cDNA or gDNA that made up the material.

Enrollment of patients from Seattle took place during active infection, with longitudinal follow-up. In the source study's methods: Amplification of reference gene primers was used by the study to estimate nucleated cell counts. The table came from immunoSEQ multiplex PCR; TCRdb's copy has only in-frame clones and leaves some out. The D gene and trimming were derived from the DNA, and the V and J assignments and clone size from that table. The sample has roughly 220,000 clones; 81% are singletons. The germline V and J ends were trimmed by 3 bases and 8 bases, with 11 bases remaining between them. CDR1 and CDR2 (germline): SGHDT, YYEEEE. CDR3 length equals 12 residues.

This rearrangement joins TRBV5-6 to TRBJ1-2; the D is unclear. The sequence was collected from a woman older than 75 with COVID-19, enrolled during active disease. Source material: peripheral blood. Here the CDR3 reads CASSYRTSGYTF. The CDR3 nucleotides read TGTGCCAGCAGCTATCGGACTTCGGGCTACACCTTC.